One T cell receptor beta chain is described in this entry. CDR3 length: 14 amino acids. Germline V gene sequence: CDR1 LGHDT, CDR2 YNNKEL (reference sequence). Unmatched junction bases numbered 8, after V lost 8 bases and J lost 2 bases. Per the study methods: The authors estimated nucleated cell counts from reference gene primer amplification. Assay used: immunoSEQ multiplex PCR; TCRdb lists only in-frame clones, some missing. The V and J calls and clone size are taken from that table; D and trimming were inferred from the DNA. The sample includes about 240,000 clones, around 86% of them seen just once. This entry comes from a study of blood T cell repertoires in COVID-19. Study background: COVID-19 samples, acute and convalescent, were from the United States, Italy and Spain. The cDNA or gDNA used as material had been derived from T cells, B-cell-depleted T cells, or PBMCs.

This sequence was found in a man aged 25 to 40 who had recovered from COVID-19. The specimen was peripheral blood. The V and J genes are TRBV3-1 (or the pseudogene TRBV3-2) and TRBJ2-5; 7 bases are a match to TRBD1. Written as DNA, the CDR3 is TGTGCCAGCGGGACCAGGGACAGACAAGAGACCCAGTACTTC. It translates to CASGTRDRQETQYF.